A selection of T cell receptor beta chains follows, all from one sample in a study of cytomegalovirus exposure and HLA in healthy donors. Some clones are missing from TCRdb's copy, which holds only in-frame ones; the method was immunoSEQ multiplex PCR. The data hold about 130,000 clones, with under 90% observed a single time. The sequencing input was PBMCs. These receptors all stem from a man younger than 35 in good health and CMV-seronegative. Each CDR3 is given with its conserved first and last residue. The D gene is left open where the match is weak. The listing skips clone size in some rows; elsewhere it reads once, few, many or a size class.

V: TRBV11-2; size: once; D: -; J: TRBJ1-5; CDR3: CASSSPGGKSGQPQHF; DNA: TGTGCCAGCAGCTCGCCGGGGGGGAAAAGCGGGCAGCCCCAGCATTTT
V: TRBV6-1; size: -; D: -; J: TRBJ2-3; CDR3: CASSEKDRHLDTQYF; DNA: TGTGCCAGCAGTGAAAAAGACAGGCACCTGGATACGCAGTATTTT
V: TRBV6-6; size: -; D: -; J: TRBJ2-5; CDR3: CASSITGEGGTQYF; DNA: TGTGCCAGCAGTATTACGGGGGAAGGAGGGACCCAGTACTTC
V: TRBV9; size: -; D: -; J: TRBJ1-1; CDR3: CASSVATGLSTEAFF; DNA: TGTGCCAGCAGCGTAGCTACAGGGTTGAGCACTGAAGCTTTCTTT
V: TRBV5-1; size: -; D: -; J: TRBJ1-1; CDR3: CASGKTGKNTEAFF; DNA: TGCGCCAGCGGAAAAACAGGGAAGAACACTGAAGCTTTCTTT
V: TRBV6-5; size: -; D: -; J: TRBJ1-4; CDR3: CATSSRGAANEKLFF; DNA: TGTGCCACCTCATCGCGGGGGGCGGCTAATGAAAAACTGTTTTTT
V: TRBV15; size: -; D: TRBD1; J: TRBJ1-2; CDR3: CATSEPWTGRALNYGYTF; DNA: TGTGCCACCAGCGAACCTTGGACAGGACGTGCTTTAAACTATGGCTACACCTTC
V: TRBV6-5; size: -; D: -; J: TRBJ1-5; CDR3: CASSPVINQPQHF; DNA: TGTGCCAGCAGCCCCGTAATCAATCAGCCCCAGCATTTT
V: TRBV6-6; size: -; D: TRBD1; J: TRBJ1-1; CDR3: CASSKATDRGDTEAFF; DNA: TGTGCCAGCAGCAAAGCTACCGACAGGGGGGACACTGAAGCTTTCTTT
V: TRBV7-9; size: -; D: -; J: TRBJ1-3; CDR3: CASSPPNRRGNTIYF; DNA: TGTGCCAGCAGCCCTCCTAACAGAAGGGGAAACACCATATATTTT
V: TRBV25-1; size: -; D: -; J: TRBJ1-2; CDR3: CASSDTASGVYGYTF; DNA: TGTGCCAGCAGTGACACAGCCTCGGGGGTCTATGGCTACACCTTC
V: TRBV4-1; size: few; D: -; J: TRBJ1-5; CDR3: CASSSREHGSNQPQHF; DNA: TGCGCCAGCAGCTCCCGGGAGCACGGTAGCAATCAGCCCCAGCATTTT
V: TRBV5-8; size: -; D: -; J: TRBJ1-2; CDR3: CASSLDGRTFYGYTF; DNA: TGTGCCAGCAGCTTGGATGGCAGAACCTTCTATGGCTACACCTTC
V: TRBV30; size: -; D: TRBD2; J: TRBJ2-1; CDR3: CAWRDQRGAGDEQFF; DNA: TGTGCCTGGAGGGATCAGCGGGGGGCGGGAGATGAGCAGTTCTTC
V: TRBV5-1; size: -; D: -; J: TRBJ2-5; CDR3: CASSLREWETQYF; DNA: TGCGCCAGCAGCTTGCGAGAATGGGAGACCCAGTACTTC
V: TRBV28; size: -; D: -; J: TRBJ1-5; CDR3: CASSSQGGDQPQHF; DNA: TGTGCCAGCAGTTCTCAGGGAGGGGATCAGCCCCAGCATTTT
V: TRBV5-1; size: -; D: TRBD1; J: TRBJ1-4; CDR3: CASSPRDRREKLFF; DNA: TGCGCCAGCAGCCCCCGGGACAGGCGTGAAAAACTGTTTTTT
V: TRBV5-4; size: -; D: -; J: TRBJ1-4; CDR3: CATSDRRGGEKLFF; DNA: TGTGCCACCTCCGACCGCCGAGGCGGTGAAAAACTGTTTTTT
V: TRBV19; size: -; D: -; J: TRBJ1-6; CDR3: CASSIQGSDNSPLHF; DNA: TGTGCCAGTAGTATTCAGGGGTCGGATAATTCACCCCTCCACTTT
V: TRBV27; size: -; D: -; J: TRBJ1-5; CDR3: CASRQRQASNQPQHF; DNA: TGTGCCAGCAGACAAAGACAGGCAAGCAATCAGCCCCAGCATTTT
V: TRBV7-8; size: -; D: -; J: TRBJ1-6; CDR3: CASSLRPPNLYQDNSPLHF; DNA: TGTGCCAGCAGCTTACGCCCCCCAAACCTTTATCAGGATAATTCACCCCTCCACTTT
V: TRBV15; size: -; D: TRBD2; J: TRBJ2-1; CDR3: CAARTSGDYNEQFF; DNA: TGTGCCGCCAGGACTAGCGGGGACTACAATGAGCAGTTCTTC
V: TRBV9; size: -; D: -; J: TRBJ1-1; CDR3: CASSGARGTEAFF; DNA: TGTGCCAGCAGCGGGGCCCGGGGCACTGAAGCTTTCTTT
V: TRBV7-3; size: -; D: -; J: TRBJ2-1; CDR3: CASTGDSHNNEQFF; DNA: TGTGCCAGCACGGGGGACAGCCATAACAATGAGCAGTTCTTC
V: TRBV7-9; size: -; D: -; J: TRBJ1-1; CDR3: CASRPPGHPGTEAFF; DNA: TGTGCCAGCAGGCCTCCGGGACACCCGGGGACTGAAGCTTTCTTT
V: TRBV5-6; size: -; D: TRBD2; J: TRBJ2-3; CDR3: CASRLGLGLAKDTQYF; DNA: TGTGCCAGCAGGTTGGGGCTCGGACTAGCGAAGGATACGCAGTATTTT
V: TRBV5-4; size: -; D: -; J: TRBJ1-2; CDR3: CASSRRVLEGGYTF; DNA: TGTGCCAGCAGCCGGAGGGTTCTCGAGGGGGGCTACACCTTC
V: TRBV19; size: -; D: TRBD1; J: TRBJ1-2; CDR3: CASSMTGGRRGYTF; DNA: TGTGCCAGTAGTATGACAGGGGGCCGGCGTGGCTACACCTTC
V: TRBV7-6; size: -; D: -; J: TRBJ2-2; CDR3: CASSLRPDFTGELFF; DNA: TGTGCCAGCAGCTTACGTCCAGACTTCACCGGGGAGCTGTTTTTT
V: TRBV2; size: -; D: TRBD1; J: TRBJ1-1; CDR3: CASSTGQGNTEAFF; DNA: TGTGCCAGCAGTACGGGACAGGGTAACACTGAAGCTTTCTTT
V: TRBV29-1; size: -; D: -; J: TRBJ1-6; CDR3: CSVGVGSNSPLHF; DNA: TGCAGCGTAGGGGTAGGAAGCAATTCACCCCTCCACTTT
V: TRBV30; size: -; D: -; J: TRBJ1-6; CDR3: CAWSEDSPPPLHF; DNA: TGTGCCTGGAGTGAGGACTCACCCCCACCCCTCCACTTT
V: TRBV9; size: -; D: -; J: TRBJ2-7; CDR3: CASSLRTAVGEEQYF; DNA: TGTGCCAGCAGCTTGAGGACAGCGGTGGGAGAGGAGCAGTACTTC
V: TRBV28; size: -; D: TRBD1; J: TRBJ1-4; CDR3: CASSLDRSNEKLFF; DNA: TGTGCCAGCAGTTTGGACAGGTCTAATGAAAAACTGTTTTTT